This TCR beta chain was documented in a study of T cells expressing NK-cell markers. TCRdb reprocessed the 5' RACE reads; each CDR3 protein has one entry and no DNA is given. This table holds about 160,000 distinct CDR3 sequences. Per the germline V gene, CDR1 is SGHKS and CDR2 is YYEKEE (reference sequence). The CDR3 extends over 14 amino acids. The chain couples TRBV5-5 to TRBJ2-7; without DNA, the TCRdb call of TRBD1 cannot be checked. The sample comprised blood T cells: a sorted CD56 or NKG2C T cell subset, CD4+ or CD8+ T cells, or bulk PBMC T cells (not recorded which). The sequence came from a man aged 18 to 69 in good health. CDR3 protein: CASSPGQGGYEQYF.